The rows below give T cell receptor beta chains drawn from one sample of a study of PD-L1 blockade in urothelial cancer. Libraries were prepared by immunoSEQ multiplex PCR; TCRdb keeps only in-frame clonotypes and omits some of them. The table shows several hundred clones, with roughly 35% occurring only once. This material consisted of tumor tissue, taken before atezolizumab (anti-PD-L1) treatment. The receptors originated from a man over 45 with urothelial cancer. Each CDR3 is given with its conserved first and last residue. A D gene is named only where the DNA matches it firmly. The listing skips clone size in some rows; elsewhere it reads once, few, many or a size class.

J gene | D gene | V gene | CDR3 length | clone size | CDR3 DNA | CDR3 protein
TRBJ1-1 | - | TRBV6-8 | 14 | large | TGTGCCAGCAGCCCGGGACAAGATAACACTGAAGCTTTCTTT | CASSPGQDNTEAFF
TRBJ2-7 | - | TRBV9 | 15 | medium-sized | TGTGCCAGCAGCCCCCGGGACATCAGTATAGGTGAGCAGTACTTC | CASSPRDISIGEQYF
TRBJ2-3 | - | TRBV29-1 | 13 | - | TGCAGCGCCGAAACAACCGACAGAGATACGCAGTATTTT | CSAETTDRDTQYF
TRBJ1-5 | - | TRBV30 | 12 | few | TGTGCCTGGAGTGTAATAAGTCAGCCCCAGCATTTT | CAWSVISQPQHF
TRBJ2-1 | - | TRBV7-7 | 15 | few | TGTGCCAGCAGCTTGGCACCTTCTAGGGGGAATGAGCAGTTCTTC | CASSLAPSRGNEQFF
TRBJ1-6 | - | TRBV28 | 14 | - | TGTGCCAGCAGTTTAATAGACTCAAATTCACCCCTCCACTTT | CASSLIDSNSPLHF
TRBJ2-1 | TRBD1 | TRBV11-3 | 17 | few | TGTGCCAGCAGCTCCCGCGGCTTTGGACAGGCTAGGGATGAGCAGTTCTTC | CASSSRGFGQARDEQFF
TRBJ1-5 | TRBD1 | TRBV6-8 | 15 | few | TGTGCCAGCAAAGGGACAGGGGATTTGTATCAGCCCCAGCATTTT | CASKGTGDLYQPQHF
TRBJ1-6 | - | TRBV19 | 14 | - | TGTGCCAGTAGTATAGAAATAAATAATTCACCCCTCCACTTT | CASSIEINNSPLHF
TRBJ1-4 | - | TRBV12-5 | 17 | - | TGTGCTAGTGGTTTGGATCAAGGCCTTGCAACTAATGAAAAACTGTTTTTT | CASGLDQGLATNEKLFF
TRBJ1-3 | TRBD1 | TRBV29-1 | 13 | - | TGCAGCGTCCAGGGGGACTCTGGAAACACCATATATTTT | CSVQGDSGNTIYF
TRBJ1-3 | - | TRBV4-1 | 14 | few | TGCGCCAGCAGCCAAGCAGGATGGGGAAACACCATATATTTT | CASSQAGWGNTIYF
TRBJ2-1 | - | TRBV1 | 16 | - | TGCGCCAGCAGCCAACTAGCGGCGAGCTCCTACAATGAGCAGTTCTTC | CASSQLAASSYNEQFF
TRBJ2-7 | TRBD2 | TRBV28 | 14 | - | TGTGCCAGCAGGTACCGGGAGGTCCGCTACGAGCAGTACTTC | CASRYREVRYEQYF
TRBJ1-2 | - | TRBV6-8 | 13 | medium-sized | TGTGCCAGCAGTTATGGGACGAGCTATGGCTACACCTTC | CASSYGTSYGYTF
TRBJ1-2 | - | TRBV5-1 | 16 | few | TGCGCCAGCAGCCCCCAAGGGACCATAGCTAACTATGGCTACACCTTC | CASSPQGTIANYGYTF
TRBJ1-1 | - | TRBV19 | 16 | - | TGTGCCAGTACTGGACAGCGGAGGGATGTGAACACTGAAGCTTTCTTT | CASTGQRRDVNTEAFF
TRBJ1-6 | TRBD1 | TRBV18 | 14 | - | TGTGCCAGCTCACCGGGACAGCATAATTCACCCCTCCACTTT | CASSPGQHNSPLHF
TRBJ1-1 | - | TRBV11-3 | 14 | few | TGTGCCAGCAGCTTAGATTTGGGGGACGCTGAAGCTTTCTTT | CASSLDLGDAEAFF
TRBJ1-1 | - | TRBV6-8 | 14 | few | TGTGCCAGCAGTTACCAGACAGGGAACACTGAAGCTTTCTTT | CASSYQTGNTEAFF
TRBJ1-1 | - | TRBV18 | 14 | - | TGTGCCAGCTCGCTACAAGCTGGGAGGACTGAAGCTTTCTTT | CASSLQAGRTEAFF
TRBJ2-1 | TRBD1 | TRBV6-8 | 14 | few | TGTGCCAGCAGGAGACAGGGGCCGCACAATGAGCAGTTCTTC | CASRRQGPHNEQFF
TRBJ2-5 | - | TRBV5-1 | 15 | - | TGCGCCAGCAGCTTGGAAGGGGGTCGGGGAGCGACCCAGTACTTC | CASSLEGGRGATQYF
TRBJ2-5 | TRBD1 | TRBV15 | 16 | few | TGTGCCACCAGCAGAGATCGGACAGGGGGCTGGGAGACCCAGTACTTC | CATSRDRTGGWETQYF
TRBJ2-2 | - | TRBV15 | 17 | - | TGTGCCACCAGCAGCCCCCAACAGGACCTTGTCACCGGGGAGCTGTTTTTT | CATSSPQQDLVTGELFF
TRBJ2-1 | TRBD2 | TRBV29-1 | 13 | - | TGCAGCGTCTCTGGGCTCGGGACTAGTCTTCTCTTCTTC | CSVSGLGTSLLFF
TRBJ1-2 | - | TRBV29-1 | 13 | - | TGCAGCGTTTATCTCCCGGCAGACTATGGCTACACCTTC | CSVYLPADYGYTF
TRBJ1-5 | - | TRBV29-1 | 13 | - | TGCAGCGTTGAAGAAGTCCAGGGTCAGCCCCAGCATTTT | CSVEEVQGQPQHF
TRBJ2-1 | - | TRBV14 | 16 | - | TGTGCCAGCAGCCAAGCTCGGAGTAGCTTCTACAATGAGCAGTTCTTC | CASSQARSSFYNEQFF
TRBJ2-3 | - | TRBV19 | 11 | few | TGTGCCAGTCGTCTAGGAGATACGCAGTATTTT | CASRLGDTQYF
TRBJ2-1 | - | TRBV19 | 13 | - | TGTGCCAGTAGCCCGATGGAGCCCTATCGACAGTTCTTC | CASSPMEPYRQFF
TRBJ1-6 | - | TRBV5-1 | 14 | few | TGCGCCAGCATGGCAGAGGCTTATAATTCACCCCTCCACTTT | CASMAEAYNSPLHF
TRBJ1-1 | TRBD1 | TRBV9 | 14 | few | TGTGCCAGCACCCCCGGACAGGTCAACACTGAAGCTTTCTTT | CASTPGQVNTEAFF
TRBJ2-6 | TRBD1 | TRBV30 | 17 | - | TGTGCCTGGGATAATGTAGGGGGCTGGTCCGGGGCCAACGTCCTGACTTTC | CAWDNVGGWSGANVLTF
TRBJ2-3 | - | TRBV19 | 15 | once | TGTGCCAGTAGTATTTCTGGGATTGTGAGTGATACGCAGTATTTT | CASSISGIVSDTQYF
TRBJ2-7 | - | TRBV2 | 15 | - | TGTGCCAGCAGTGACCTTGGACAGAATTCCTACGAGCAGTACTTC | CASSDLGQNSYEQYF
TRBJ1-1 | TRBD1 | TRBV6-8 | 15 | large | TGTGCCAGCAGTCCACTGGGACAGCCGAACACTGAAGCTTTCTTT | CASSPLGQPNTEAFF
TRBJ1-4 | TRBD1 | TRBV6-8 | 13 | few | TGTGCCAGCCGCGACAGGGGGAATGAAAAACTGTTTTTT | CASRDRGNEKLFF
TRBJ2-7 | - | TRBV8-2 | 13 | few | TGTGCCAGCAGTTTCAGGGGTACCTACGAGCAGTACTTC | CASSFRGTYEQYF